This TCR beta chain stems from a study of CD8 T cells in ankylosing spondylitis. TCRdb reprocessed the 5' RACE reads via MiXCR and lists one record per CDR3 protein. Of roughly 240,000 distinct CDR3 sequences in the sample, around 32% were seen once. With 3 bases removed from V and 5 bases from J, the gap between germline ends came to 9 bases. The CDR3 runs 13 residues. Germline V lookup: CDR1 LNHNV, CDR2 YYDKDF (reference sequence). The receptor was derived from a male donor with ankylosing spondylitis or in good health (not recorded which). The sample comprised blood, either unsorted or a sorted T cell fraction (not recorded which). The chain carries TRBV15 and TRBJ2-3, with no clear D. The CDR3 nucleotides are TGTGCCACCAGCAGGACCATGGGAGATACGCAGTATTTT. This encodes CATSRTMGDTQYF.